The 13 T cell receptor beta chains reported below all come from one sample, sequenced in a study of Ad26.COV2.S vaccination and SARS-CoV-2 variants. Described treatment: roughly 20 received Ad26.COV2.S at low or high dose, single or two shots; 5 received placebo; per-sample allocation not given. The samples date from day 63 after the first vaccine or placebo injection. Clones were read by immunoSEQ multiplex PCR, and TCRdb kept only the in-frame ones, dropping some. The table has approximately 300,000 clones, roughly 86% seen once. Sample: peripheral blood, taken in a trial of Ad26.COV2.S vaccine versus placebo. The receptors were gathered from a person between 18 and 65 years old who received the Ad26.COV2.S COVID-19 vaccine or a placebo.

The CDR3 DNA is TGTGCCAGCAGCGGACAGGGGGCGGGCACTGAAGCTTTCTTT. Protein: CASSGQGAGTEAFF. The V gene is TRBV7-2, the J gene TRBJ1-1; 11 bases align to TRBD1. Germline CDR1 is SGHTA and CDR2 is FQGNSA. This CDR3 is built from 14 residues. Germline trimming cut 5 bases from V and 4 bases from J; bases unmatched to any gene: 3.

V gene TRBV5-5 combines with J gene TRBJ2-1, with D possibly TRBD2 on 6 matching bases. The CDR3 has 15 amino acids. Germline V gene lookup returns CDR1 SGHKS and CDR2 YYEKEE (reference sequence). The V gene lost 4 bases and the J gene lost 2 bases, with 13 bases spanning the gap. CDR3 nucleotides: TGTGCCAGCAGCCCGCGGGACCGAACCTACAATGAGCAGTTCTTC. This codes for CASSPRDRTYNEQFF.

The rearrangement uses TRBV5-1 and TRBJ2-7, with TRBD2 identical over 13 bases. Germline CDR1 SGHRS, CDR2 YFSETQ. The CDR3 totals 16 residues. J lost 2 bases, V lost 0 bases, and 2 bases had no gene match. The CDR3 sequence: CASSLDGLAGAYEQYF. CDR3 DNA: TGCGCCAGCAGCTTGGATGGACTAGCGGGGGCCTACGAGCAGTACTTC.

In its sample, this clone was seen a few times. V usage is TRBV19 and J usage is TRBJ1-1; D gene unclear. CDR3 length: 13 amino acids. Per the germline V gene, CDR1 is LNHDA and CDR2 is SQIVND (reference sequence). V lost 2 bases to trimming and J lost 6 bases, with 10 bases between them. Here the CDR3 reads CASSISFGAEAFF. The DNA of the CDR3 is TGTGCCAGTAGTATAAGTTTTGGCGCTGAAGCTTTCTTT.

The chain couples TRBV25-1 to TRBJ2-7, with no clear D. V lost 1 base and J lost 4, with 5 bases in between. CDR1 and CDR2 (germline): MGHDK, SYGVNS. The CDR3 is 12 amino acids. CDR3 sequence: CASSEFGYEQYF. The CDR3, as DNA: TGTGCCAGCAGTGAATTTGGATACGAGCAGTACTTC.

The chain has TRBV7-2 and TRBJ2-5; D uncertain. V lost 4 bases to trimming and J lost 0 bases, with 15 bases between them. The CDR3 covers 16 residues. CDR1 is SGHTA, CDR2 FQGNSA, per germline. The CDR3 DNA reads TGTGCCAGCAGCTCTTATTTCGGCCGGAACCAAGAGACCCAGTACTTC. Translating gives CASSSYFGRNQETQYF.

The chain couples TRBV12-5 to TRBJ2-3; D gene ambiguous. Germline loops: CDR1 LGHNT, CDR2 FRNRAP. The CDR3 covers 14 residues. V was trimmed by 2 bases and J by 6 bases, leaving 12 bases between them. The CDR3 DNA is TGTGCTAGTGGTTTGATAAGTAATGGGGATACGCAGTATTTT. Protein product: CASGLISNGDTQYF.

The chain couples TRBV19 to TRBJ1-5; TRBD1 is a possible D gene (5 bases). The CDR3 is 14 amino acids. V gave up 0 bases and J gave up 7 bases, with 10 bases separating them. Germline CDR1 LNHDA, CDR2 SQIVND (reference sequence). Written as DNA, the CDR3 is TGTGCCAGTAGTATAGAGACAGAACGGCAGCCCCAGCATTTT. Its translation is CASSIETERQPQHF.

This clone was counted at least ten times. The CDR3 is CASFRDPNEKLFF. The CDR3 region has the DNA TGTGCCAGTTTCCGGGACCCTAATGAAAAACTGTTTTTT. The rearrangement joins TRBV2 to TRBJ1-4; D might be TRBD1 (5 bases). CDR1 is SNHLY, CDR2 FYNNEI, per germline. The CDR3 runs to 13 residues. The V end lost 9 bases, the J end lost 3 bases, and 11 bases lay between the germline ends.

The chain joins TRBV19 to TRBJ2-1, with TRBD2 as a possible D gene (7 bases). CDR1 is LNHDA and CDR2 is SQIVND in the germline V gene (reference sequence). The CDR3 extends over 15 amino acids. Trimming left V 3 bases short and J 4 bases short, with 13 bases between. CDR3 sequence reads: CASSISGGPYNEQFF. The CDR3 nucleotides are TGTGCCAGTAGTATTTCGGGGGGCCCTTACAATGAGCAGTTCTTC.

The chain combines TRBV24-1 with TRBJ1-5, with TRBD1 matching over 7 bases. CDR1 and CDR2 from the germline V gene are KGHDR and SFDVKD. The CDR3 extends over 16 amino acids. The junction had 11 bases not matched to a gene; V was cut back by 10 bases and J by 0 bases. CDR3 in amino acids: CATGGTGARSNQPQHF. As DNA, the CDR3 is TGTGCCACAGGGGGTACAGGGGCCCGTAGCAATCAGCCCCAGCATTTT.

V usage is TRBV6-1 and J usage is TRBJ2-3; D call uncertain. The CDR3 has 16 residues. Trimming took 0 bases from V and 0 from J, leaving 10 bases between them. The germline V gene encodes CDR1 MNHNS and CDR2 SASEGT. CDR3 amino acids: CASSEAYPTSTDTQYF. The CDR3 DNA reads as TGTGCCAGCAGTGAAGCGTACCCGACTAGCACAGATACGCAGTATTTT.

A few counts support this clone. The J gene is TRBJ2-3, the V gene TRBV18, with 11 bases matching TRBD2. The CDR3 has 17 residues. V trimming: 3 bases; J trimming: 3 bases; junction bases outside the gene matches: 8. Germline V gene sequence: CDR1 KGHSH, CDR2 LQKENI. The CDR3, as DNA: TGTGCCAGCTCACCGTTACCGGGACTAGCGGTTACAGATACGCAGTATTTT. Its protein is CASSPLPGLAVTDTQYF.